Below, 2 T cell receptor beta chains from the same sample are listed, as sequenced in a study of T cell repertoires in cytomegalovirus infection. Each CDR3 protein gets one entry after TCRdb re-called the reads with MiXCR. The sample has just over 300,000 distinct CDR3 sequences; 15% to 20% are singletons. Sequencing was done on a sample of PBMCs. All receptors derive from a human donor in good health (CMV status not recorded). Some clones in this sample may be carry-over from other donors' samples.

This clonotype was picked up many times. CDR3 in amino acids: CASSPRTGNTEAFF. The CDR3 DNA sequence: TGTGCCAGCAGCCCTCGGACAGGGAACACTGAAGCTTTCTTT. This sequence joins TRBV9 and TRBJ1-1, with 7 bases identical to TRBD1. This CDR3 region has 14 residues. V lost 4 bases and J lost 1; bases outside the gene matches: 4. Germline CDR1 and CDR2: SGDLS and YYNGEE.

This clonotype has only a few counts. V gene TRBV6-5 combines with J gene TRBJ2-7; D unclear. The CDR3 is 14 residues long. Trimming removed 0 bases from V and 2 bases from J, with 8 bases in between. Germline CDR1 MNHEY, CDR2 SVGAGI. DNA of the CDR3: TGTGCCAGCAGTTACTCGAGGTCCGCCTACGAGCAGTACTTC. Translation: CASSYSRSAYEQYF.